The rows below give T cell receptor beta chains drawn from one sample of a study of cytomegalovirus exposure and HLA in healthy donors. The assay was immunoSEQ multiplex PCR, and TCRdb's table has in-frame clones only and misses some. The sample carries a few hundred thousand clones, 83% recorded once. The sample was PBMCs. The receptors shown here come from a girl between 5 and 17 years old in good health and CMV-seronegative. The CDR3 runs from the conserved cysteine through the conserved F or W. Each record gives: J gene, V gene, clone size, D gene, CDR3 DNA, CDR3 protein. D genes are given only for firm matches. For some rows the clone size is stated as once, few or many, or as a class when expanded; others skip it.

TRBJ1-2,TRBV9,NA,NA,TGTGCCAGCAGCGCCCGCCTCCTACCCGGTAATGGCTACACCTTC,CASSARLLPGNGYTF
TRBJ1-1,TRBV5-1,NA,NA,TGCGCCAGCAGGCCGGGGGTGATGGCCTCTGAAGCTTTCTTT,CASRPGVMASEAFF
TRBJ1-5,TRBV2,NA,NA,TGTGCCAGCAGTGAAGGGCAGGGTCTTCAGCCCCAGCATTTT,CASSEGQGLQPQHF
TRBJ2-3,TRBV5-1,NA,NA,TGCGCCAGCAGCCTGGGGGCTCTGCTAGCGCCAGATACGCAGTATTTT,CASSLGALLAPDTQYF
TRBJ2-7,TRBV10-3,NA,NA,TGTGCCATCAGTGAGTCACAGGGCCCATACGAGCAGTACTTC,CAISESQGPYEQYF
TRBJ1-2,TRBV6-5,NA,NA,TGTGCCAGCAGTGAGGCAGAGACGGTCTATGGCTACACCTTC,CASSEAETVYGYTF
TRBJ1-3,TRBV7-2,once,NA,TGTGCCAGCAGTAGCAACTCTGGAAACACCATATATTTT,CASSSNSGNTIYF
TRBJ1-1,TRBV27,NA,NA,TGTGCCAGCAGCTCACAGACAGGAATGAACACTGAAGCTTTCTTT,CASSSQTGMNTEAFF
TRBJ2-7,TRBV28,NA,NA,TGTGCCAGCAGCTCCTATGGGGAGTTTACCTACGAGCAGTACTTC,CASSSYGEFTYEQYF
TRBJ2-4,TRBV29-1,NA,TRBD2,TGCAGCGTGCGTCTAGGTAGCGGGGATAGCATTCAGTACTTC,CSVRLGSGDSIQYF
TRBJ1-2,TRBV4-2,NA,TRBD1,TGTGCCAGCAGGCCGGGACAGGGAATTTTTTCGATCCTCACTAACTATGGCTACACCTTC,CASRPGQGIFSILTNYGYTF
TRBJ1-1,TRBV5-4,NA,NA,TGTGCCAGCAGCTTAAGGGGCGCGGACACTGAAGCTTTCTTT,CASSLRGADTEAFF
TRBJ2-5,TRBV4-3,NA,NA,TGCGCCAGCAGCCAACGCATAAAGGGAACAGGGAAAGAGACCCAGTACTTC,CASSQRIKGTGKETQYF
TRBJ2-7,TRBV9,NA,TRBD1,TGTGCCAGCAGCGTAGACAGGGGCCCCTACGAGCAGTACTTC,CASSVDRGPYEQYF
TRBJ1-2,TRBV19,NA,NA,TGTGCCAGTAGTCTGGCAGGAGGGAATGGCTACACCTTC,CASSLAGGNGYTF